The subject of this entry is one T cell receptor beta chain. Antigen specificity is unknown. The junction had 5 bases not matched to a gene; V was cut back by 4 bases and J by 0 bases. The CDR3 is 15 residues long. Germline V CDR1 and CDR2: MGHDK, SYGVNS. The data were taken from a study of T cells after yellow fever vaccination. Study-level results: Among primary-vaccination clones, most reappeared after the booster, at 96% for CD4 and 88% for CD8. The secondary response showed a weaker magnitude and a faster peak, day 5 versus 15.

5'RACE template switching produced TCR cDNA carrying a universal primer site and UMIs. TCRdb recomputed calls from the 5' RACE reads with MiXCR, one row per CDR3 protein. The table has 550,000 or so distinct CDR3 sequences, 15% to 20% seen once. The chain employs TRBV25-1 and TRBJ2-7, with TRBD1 matching over 8 bases. The source of this sequence is a young man who received the YFV17D yellow fever vaccine. Sequences were derived from PBMCs, sampled 15 days after the yellow fever booster vaccination. CDR3: CASSAATGASYEQYF. The CDR3 DNA sequence: TGTGCCAGCAGTGCCGCGACAGGGGCCTCCTACGAGCAGTACTTC.